The T cell receptor (beta chain) described here comes from a study of breast tumors, draining lymph nodes, adjacent tissues. The CDR3 extends over 15 amino acids. Germline CDR1 is DFQATT and CDR2 is SNEGSKA (reference sequence). TCRdb re-called the multiplex PCR reads through MiXCR, storing one row per CDR3 protein. The sample consists of tens of thousands of distinct CDR3 sequences, roughly 57% of them appearing once. Overall study findings and caveats: Data fit most tumor T cells coming from lymph node, expanding in tumor. Compared with lymph nodes, tumors were less diverse; compared with nontumor tissue, more. Data only fit, rather than demonstrated, lymph node origin of most tumor T cells.

About this clonotype: Its antigen is still unknown. One junction end disagrees with the germline gene, perhaps due to a read error.

The TCR comes from a female donor with breast cancer. Some clones in this sample may be carry-over from other donors' samples. What was sequenced was breast tumor tissue. This sequence joins TRBV20-1 and TRBJ2-3; 9 bases align to TRBD2. In DNA, the CDR3 is TGCAGCGCTAGCACGCGGGAGGGTAACACAGATACGCAGTATTTT. Protein product: CSASTREGNTDTQYF.